Below are 14 T cell receptor beta chains sequenced from a single sample in a study of blood T cell repertoires in COVID-19. Produced via immunoSEQ multiplex PCR; TCRdb's table is partial and in-frame only. The sample holds approximately 270,000 clones; under 90% are singletons and the top ten take more than 1.5%. Sequenced material: PBMCs or T cells enriched from blood (not recorded which). These receptors came from a woman aged 55-69 years who had recovered from COVID-19.

J is TRBJ2-7 and V is TRBV7-2, with D possibly being TRBD2 (7 bases). Germline lookup yields CDR1 SGHTA and CDR2 FQGNSA. This CDR3 contains 15 residues. The V gene lost 5 bases and the J gene lost 2 bases, with 16 bases spanning the gap. DNA for the CDR3: TGTGCCAGCAGCCAAGCGGGACAACCGGCCTACGAGCAGTACTTC. Translating gives CASSQAGQPAYEQYF.

The V gene is TRBV18, the J gene TRBJ1-1, with D perhaps matching TRBD1 (5 bases). The germline V and J ends were trimmed by 2 bases and 4 bases, with 17 bases remaining between them. CDR1 is KGHSH and CDR2 is LQKENI in the germline V gene. The CDR3 is 16 residues long. DNA of the CDR3: TGTGCCAGCTCACCAATCGGTGGGTACGACAGCACTGAAGCTTTCTTT. Amino acids: CASSPIGGYDSTEAFF.

This clone has just a few counts. The V call is TRBV10-1, the J call TRBJ1-2; possible D gene TRBD1, 6 bases. Germline CDR1 reads WNHNN; CDR2 reads SYGVQD (reference sequence). V lost 6 bases and J lost 2, with 10 bases in between. CDR3 length: 13 amino acids. The CDR3: CASSQGQNYGYTF. The DNA for the CDR3 is TGCGCCAGCAGCCAAGGACAGAACTATGGCTACACCTTC.

The J gene is TRBJ2-5, the V gene TRBV5-1, with TRBD2 matching 7 bases. CDR1 is SGHRS, CDR2 YFSETQ, per germline. J was trimmed by 3 bases and V by 4 bases; bases with no gene match: 6. The CDR3 sequence is 14 residues long. CDR3 DNA sequence: TGCGCCAGCAGCCTCGGGACTAACAAAGAGACCCAGTACTTC. As protein: CASSLGTNKETQYF.

Comment on this clone: No DNA is shown, since the ends of the CDR3 on it are uncertain; the CDR3 is the one TCRdb lists. The rearrangement links TRBV21-1 to TRBJ2-7; whether TRBD1, the table's D call, matches the DNA was not checked. TRBV21-1 is a pseudogene. The length of the CDR3 is 18 amino acids, counting both ends. CDR3 amino acids: CASSKGNHPGQGVGAGNF.

The chain joins TRBV28 to TRBJ1-5; D is unresolved. Germline CDR1 is MDHEN and CDR2 is SYDVKM. Trimming removed 2 bases from V and 6 bases from J, with 5 bases in between. The CDR3 runs to 12 residues. The DNA of the CDR3 is TGTGCCAGCAGTTTAGTCGGTCAGCCCCAGCATTTT. It is translated as CASSLVGQPQHF.

The rearrangement links TRBV12-3 or TRBV12-4 to TRBJ2-5; the D gene is possibly TRBD1 (6 bases). This CDR3 is 13 amino acids long. The V gene lost 2 bases and the J gene lost 4 bases, with 8 bases spanning the gap. The CDR3 loop reads CASSLIGGETQYF. DNA for the CDR3: TGTGCCAGCAGTTTAATAGGGGGAGAGACCCAGTACTTC.

The rearrangement uses TRBV9 and TRBJ2-1; D possibly corresponds to TRBD1 (5 bases). This CDR3 contains 12 residues. Germline V gene data show CDR1 as SGDLS and CDR2 as YYNGEE. V was clipped by 2 bases and J by 9 bases, with 9 bases between them. CDR3 sequence (DNA): TGTGCCAGCAGCGTCCAGGGCGTTGAGCAGTTCTTC. This encodes CASSVQGVEQFF.

The rearrangement uses TRBV28 and TRBJ1-4; D is ambiguous. The CDR3 is 14 amino acids. Germline V gene data show CDR1 as MDHEN and CDR2 as SYDVKM. The ends were cut back, 5 bases at V and 0 bases at J, with 7 bases in the middle. CDR3: CASSTLPTNEKLFF. CDR3 nucleotides: TGTGCCAGCAGTACATTACCAACTAATGAAAAACTGTTTTTT.

The chain is built from TRBV5-1 and TRBJ1-5; D possibly corresponds to TRBD1 (6 bases). This CDR3 is built from 17 residues. Germline CDR1 SGHRS, CDR2 YFSETQ. V shed 4 bases and J shed 0 bases, with 17 bases lying between them. This CDR3 is CASSHDPKGDSNQPQHF. The CDR3 bases are TGCGCCAGCAGCCACGACCCCAAGGGGGATAGCAATCAGCCCCAGCATTTT.

This clone was observed once. The genes are TRBV6-6 and TRBJ2-7; 11 bases match TRBD1. The CDR3 runs to 13 residues. The V segment lost 8 bases and the J segment 5 bases; nucleotides outside the gene matches: 5. Germline V CDR1 and CDR2: MNHNY, SVGAGI (reference sequence). CDR3 bases: TGTGCCAGCCGCCGGACAGGGGGCGACGAGCAGTACTTC. It codes for CASRRTGGDEQYF.

The chain employs TRBV9 and TRBJ1-1, with 9 bases matching TRBD1. CDR3 length: 16 amino acids. V was clipped by 3 bases and J by 1 base; unmatched bases: 7. Germline CDR1 SGDLS, CDR2 YYNGEE. DNA for the CDR3: TGTGCCAGCAGCGCCGGACAGGGGACAAGGAACACTGAAGCTTTCTTT. Protein sequence: CASSAGQGTRNTEAFF.

The J gene is TRBJ2-7, the V gene TRBV3-1 (or the pseudogene TRBV3-2), with D perhaps TRBD2 (5 bases). V was shortened by 1 base and J by 1 base, with 11 bases between the two germline ends. Germline V gene lookup returns CDR1 LGHDT and CDR2 YNNKEL (reference sequence). This CDR3 has 15 amino acids. In nucleotides, the CDR3 is TGTGCCAGCAGCCAAGGGACTGTTAGTTCCTACGAGCAGTACTTC. Protein: CASSQGTVSSYEQYF.

The V call is TRBV7-2, the J call TRBJ1-1; the match to TRBD1 covers 7 bases. V trimming: 7 bases; J trimming: 7 bases; junction bases outside the gene matches: 9. The germline CDR1 and CDR2 sequences are SGHTA and FQGNSA. This CDR3 is built from 13 residues. The CDR3 sequence is CASTRTGVIEAFF. CDR3 nucleotides: TGTGCCAGCACCAGAACAGGGGTTATTGAAGCTTTCTTT.